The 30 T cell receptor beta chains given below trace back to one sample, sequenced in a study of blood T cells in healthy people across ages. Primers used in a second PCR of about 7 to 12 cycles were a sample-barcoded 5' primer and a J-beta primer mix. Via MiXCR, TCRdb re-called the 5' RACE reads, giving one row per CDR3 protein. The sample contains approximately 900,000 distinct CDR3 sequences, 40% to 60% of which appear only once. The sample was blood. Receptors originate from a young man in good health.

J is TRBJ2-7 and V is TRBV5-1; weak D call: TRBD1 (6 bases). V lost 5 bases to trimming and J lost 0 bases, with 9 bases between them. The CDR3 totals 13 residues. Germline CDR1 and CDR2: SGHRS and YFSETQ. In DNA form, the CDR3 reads TGCGCCAGCAGGAACAGGGCCTCCTACGAGCAGTACTTC. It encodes CASRNRASYEQYF.

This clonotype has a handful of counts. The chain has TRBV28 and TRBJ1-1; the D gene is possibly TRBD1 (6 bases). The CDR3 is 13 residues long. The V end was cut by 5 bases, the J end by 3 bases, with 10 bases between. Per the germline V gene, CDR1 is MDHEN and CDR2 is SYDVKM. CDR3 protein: CASSDRRDTEAFF. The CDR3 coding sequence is TGTGCCAGCAGTGACAGGAGGGACACTGAAGCTTTCTTT.

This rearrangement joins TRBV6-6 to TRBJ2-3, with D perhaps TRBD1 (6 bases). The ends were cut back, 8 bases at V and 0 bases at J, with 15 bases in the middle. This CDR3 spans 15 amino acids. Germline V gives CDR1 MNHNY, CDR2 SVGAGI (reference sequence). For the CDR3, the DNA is TGTGCCAGCTGGACCCGGACAGCTAGCACAGATACGCAGTATTTT. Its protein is CASWTRTASTDTQYF.

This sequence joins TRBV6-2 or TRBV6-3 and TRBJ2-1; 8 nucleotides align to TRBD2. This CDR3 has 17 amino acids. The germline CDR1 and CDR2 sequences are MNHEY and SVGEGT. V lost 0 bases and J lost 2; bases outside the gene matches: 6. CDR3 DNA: TGTGCCAGCAGTTACTCTAGCGGGGACCTCACCTACAATGAGCAGTTCTTC. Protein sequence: CASSYSSGDLTYNEQFF.

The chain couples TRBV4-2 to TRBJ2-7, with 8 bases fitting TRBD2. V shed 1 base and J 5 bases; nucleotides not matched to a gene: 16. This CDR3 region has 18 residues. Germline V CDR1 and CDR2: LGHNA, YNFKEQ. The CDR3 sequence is CASSQVSSGGPTSDEQYF. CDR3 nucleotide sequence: TGTGCCAGCAGCCAAGTCTCGAGCGGGGGCCCCACGTCTGACGAGCAGTACTTC.

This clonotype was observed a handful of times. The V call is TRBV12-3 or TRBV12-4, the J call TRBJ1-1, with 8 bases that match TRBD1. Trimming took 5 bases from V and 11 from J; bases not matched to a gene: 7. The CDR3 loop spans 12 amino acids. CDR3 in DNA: TGTGCCAGCAGTGTAGGACAGGGAGTGGCTTTCTTT. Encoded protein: CASSVGQGVAFF.

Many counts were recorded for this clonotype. CDR3 DNA: TGCAGTGCTATTATCACGGCCCGGGGATCAGAGACCCAGTACTTC. This sequence encodes CSAIITARGSETQYF. The chain recombines TRBV20-1 with TRBJ2-5; tentatively, D is TRBD2 (5 bases). This CDR3 region has 15 residues. From germline, CDR1 is DFQATT and CDR2 SNEGSKA (reference sequence). V lost 4 bases to trimming and J lost 4 bases, with 19 bases between them.

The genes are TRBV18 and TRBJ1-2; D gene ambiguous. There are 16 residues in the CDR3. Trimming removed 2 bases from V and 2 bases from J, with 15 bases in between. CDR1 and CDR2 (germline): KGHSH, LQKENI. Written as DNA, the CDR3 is TGTGCCAGCTCACCAGCCCTGGAGGGCTCCAACTATGGCTACACCTTC. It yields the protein CASSPALEGSNYGYTF.

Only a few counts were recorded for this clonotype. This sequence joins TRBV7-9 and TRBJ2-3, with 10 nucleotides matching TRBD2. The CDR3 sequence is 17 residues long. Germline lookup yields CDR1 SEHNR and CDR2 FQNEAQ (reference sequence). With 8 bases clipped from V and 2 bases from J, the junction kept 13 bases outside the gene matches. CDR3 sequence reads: CASPNQDGLAVTDTQYF. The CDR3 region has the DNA TGTGCCAGCCCCAACCAGGACGGACTAGCGGTCACAGATACGCAGTATTTT.

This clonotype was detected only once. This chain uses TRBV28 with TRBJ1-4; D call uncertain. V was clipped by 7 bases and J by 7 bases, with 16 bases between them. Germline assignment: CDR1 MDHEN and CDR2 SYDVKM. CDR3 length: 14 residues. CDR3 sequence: CASKGGPSPEKLFF. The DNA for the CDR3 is TGTGCCAGCAAGGGAGGTCCGTCTCCTGAAAAACTGTTTTTT.

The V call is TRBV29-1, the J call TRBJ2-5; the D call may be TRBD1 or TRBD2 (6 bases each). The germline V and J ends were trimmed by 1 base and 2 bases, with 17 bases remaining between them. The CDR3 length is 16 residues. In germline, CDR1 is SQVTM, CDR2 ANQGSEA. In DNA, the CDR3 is TGCAGCGTTGAAGGGGGGGCAGTTACTCGGCAAGAGACCCAGTACTTC. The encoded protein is CSVEGGAVTRQETQYF. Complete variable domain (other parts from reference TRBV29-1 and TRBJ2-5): SAVISQKPSRDICQRGTSLTIQCQVDSQVTMMFWYRQQPGQSLTLIATANQGSEATYESGFVIDKFPISRPNLTFSTLTVSNMSPEDSSIYLCSVEGGAVTRQETQYFGPGTRLLVL.

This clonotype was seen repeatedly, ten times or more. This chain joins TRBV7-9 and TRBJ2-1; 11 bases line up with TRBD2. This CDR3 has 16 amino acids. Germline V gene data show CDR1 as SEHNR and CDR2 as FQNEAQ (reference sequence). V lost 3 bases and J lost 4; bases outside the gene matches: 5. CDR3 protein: CASSFPLAGGYNEQFF. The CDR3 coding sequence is TGTGCCAGCAGCTTCCCTCTAGCGGGGGGTTACAATGAGCAGTTCTTC.

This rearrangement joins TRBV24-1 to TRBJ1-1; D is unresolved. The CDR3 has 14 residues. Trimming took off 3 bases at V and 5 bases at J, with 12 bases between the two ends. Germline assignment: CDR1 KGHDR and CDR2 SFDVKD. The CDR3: CATSDRAGVTEAFF. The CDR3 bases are TGTGCCACCAGTGATCGAGCCGGGGTGACTGAAGCTTTCTTT.

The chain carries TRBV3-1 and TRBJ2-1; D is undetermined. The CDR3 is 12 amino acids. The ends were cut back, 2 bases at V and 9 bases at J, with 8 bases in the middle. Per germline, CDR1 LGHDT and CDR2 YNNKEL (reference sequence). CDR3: CASSQSYGEQFF. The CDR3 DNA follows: TGTGCCAGCAGCCAATCGTACGGTGAGCAGTTCTTC.

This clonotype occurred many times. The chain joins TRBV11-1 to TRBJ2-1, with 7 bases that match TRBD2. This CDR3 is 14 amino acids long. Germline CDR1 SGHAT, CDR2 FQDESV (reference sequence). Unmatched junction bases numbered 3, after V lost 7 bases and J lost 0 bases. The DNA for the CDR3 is TGTGCCAGCACGTCGGGGGGCTCCTACAATGAGCAGTTCTTC. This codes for CASTSGGSYNEQFF.

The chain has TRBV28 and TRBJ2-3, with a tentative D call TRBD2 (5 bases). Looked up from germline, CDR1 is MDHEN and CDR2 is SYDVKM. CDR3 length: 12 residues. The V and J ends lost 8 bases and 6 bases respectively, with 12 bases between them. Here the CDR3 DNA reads TGTGCCAGCTCCGGCGGGTTGGATACGCAGTATTTT. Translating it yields CASSGGLDTQYF. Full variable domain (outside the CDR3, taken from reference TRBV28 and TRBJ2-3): DVKVTQSSRYLVKRTGEKVFLECVQDMDHENMFWYRQDPGLGLRLIYFSYDVKMKEKGDIPEGYSVSREKKERFSLILESASTNQTSMYLCASSGGLDTQYFGPGTRLTVL.

The CDR3 DNA follows: TGTGCCACCAGCAGAGATAGTACAGCTTCTAATCAGCCCCAGCATTTT. Amino acids: CATSRDSTASNQPQHF. V and J are TRBV15 and TRBJ1-5; D gene unclear. Germline CDR1 reads LNHNV; CDR2 reads YYDKDF (reference sequence). V was shortened by 0 bases and J by 4 bases, with 13 bases between the two germline ends. This CDR3 contains 16 residues.

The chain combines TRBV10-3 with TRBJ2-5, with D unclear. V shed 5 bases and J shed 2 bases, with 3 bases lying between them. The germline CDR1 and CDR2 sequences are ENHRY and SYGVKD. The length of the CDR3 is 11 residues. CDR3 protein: CAISTQETQYF. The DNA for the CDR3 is TGTGCCATCAGTACTCAAGAGACCCAGTACTTC.

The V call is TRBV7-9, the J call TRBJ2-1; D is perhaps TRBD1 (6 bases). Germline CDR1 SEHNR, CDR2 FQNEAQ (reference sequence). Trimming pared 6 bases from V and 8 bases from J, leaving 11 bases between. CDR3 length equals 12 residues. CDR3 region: CASRPTGDEQFF. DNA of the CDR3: TGTGCCAGCAGACCGACAGGAGATGAGCAGTTCTTC. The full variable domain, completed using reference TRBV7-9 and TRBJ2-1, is DTGVSQNPRHKITKRGQNVTFRCDPISEHNRLYWYRQTLGQGPEFLTYFQNEAQLEKSRLLSDRFSAERPKGSFSTLEIQRTEQGDSAMYLCASRPTGDEQFFGPGTRLTVL.

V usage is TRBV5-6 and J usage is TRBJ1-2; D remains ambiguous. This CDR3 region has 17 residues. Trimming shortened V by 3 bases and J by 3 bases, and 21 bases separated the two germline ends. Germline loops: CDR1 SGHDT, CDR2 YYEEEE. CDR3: CASSSTRTPYLDYGYTF. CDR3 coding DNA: TGTGCCAGCAGCTCGACAAGGACCCCCTATTTGGACTATGGCTACACCTTC. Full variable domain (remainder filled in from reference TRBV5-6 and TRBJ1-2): DAGVTQSPTHLIKTRGQQVTLRCSPKSGHDTVSWYQQALGQGPQFIFQYYEEEERQRGNFPDRFSGHQFPNYSSELNVNALLLGDSALYLCASSSTRTPYLDYGYTFGSGTRLTVV.

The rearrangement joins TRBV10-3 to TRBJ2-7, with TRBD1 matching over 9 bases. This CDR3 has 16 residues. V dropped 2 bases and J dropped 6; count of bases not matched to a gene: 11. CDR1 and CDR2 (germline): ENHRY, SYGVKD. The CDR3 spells CAISETPGQGGSEQYF. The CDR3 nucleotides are TGTGCCATCAGTGAGACCCCGGGACAGGGTGGGTCCGAGCAGTACTTC.

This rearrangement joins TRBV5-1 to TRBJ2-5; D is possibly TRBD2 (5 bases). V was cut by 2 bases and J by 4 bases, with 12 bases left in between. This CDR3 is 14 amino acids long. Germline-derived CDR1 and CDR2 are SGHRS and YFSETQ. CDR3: CASSFTRGRETQYF. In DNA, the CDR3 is TGCGCCAGCAGCTTTACTAGAGGGCGAGAGACCCAGTACTTC.

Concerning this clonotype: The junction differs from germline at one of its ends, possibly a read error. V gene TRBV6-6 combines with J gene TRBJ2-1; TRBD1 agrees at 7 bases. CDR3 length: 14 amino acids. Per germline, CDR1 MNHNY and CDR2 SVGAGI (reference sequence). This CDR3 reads CASIKGQEYNGQFF. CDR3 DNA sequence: TGTGCCAGCATTAAAGGACAGGAGTACAATGGGCAGTTCTTC.

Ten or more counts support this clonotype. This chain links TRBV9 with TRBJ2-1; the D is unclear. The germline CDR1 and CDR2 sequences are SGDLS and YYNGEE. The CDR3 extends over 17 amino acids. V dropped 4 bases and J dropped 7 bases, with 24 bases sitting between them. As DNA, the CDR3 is TGTGCCAGCAGCCCCCGCCAGGAACCCTCTGGGAAGAATGAGCAGTTCTTC. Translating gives CASSPRQEPSGKNEQFF. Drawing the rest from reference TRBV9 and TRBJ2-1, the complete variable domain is DSGVTQTPKHLITATGQRVTLRCSPRSGDLSVYWYQQSLDQGLQFLIQYYNGEERAKGNILERFSAQQFPDLHSELNLSSLELGDSALYFCASSPRQEPSGKNEQFFGPGTRLTVL.

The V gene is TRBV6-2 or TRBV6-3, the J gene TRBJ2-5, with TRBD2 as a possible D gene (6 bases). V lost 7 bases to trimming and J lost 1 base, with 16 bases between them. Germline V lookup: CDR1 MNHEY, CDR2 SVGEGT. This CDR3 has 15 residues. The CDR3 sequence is CASTKGRAGQETQYF. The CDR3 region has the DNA TGTGCCAGCACCAAGGGACGAGCGGGCCAAGAGACCCAGTACTTC.

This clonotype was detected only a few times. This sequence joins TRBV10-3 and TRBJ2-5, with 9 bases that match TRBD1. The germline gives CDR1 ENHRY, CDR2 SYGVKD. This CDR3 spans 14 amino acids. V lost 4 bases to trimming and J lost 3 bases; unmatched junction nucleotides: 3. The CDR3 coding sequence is TGTGCCATCAGTGGCCGGGACAGGGAAGAGACCCAGTACTTC. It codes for CAISGRDREETQYF.

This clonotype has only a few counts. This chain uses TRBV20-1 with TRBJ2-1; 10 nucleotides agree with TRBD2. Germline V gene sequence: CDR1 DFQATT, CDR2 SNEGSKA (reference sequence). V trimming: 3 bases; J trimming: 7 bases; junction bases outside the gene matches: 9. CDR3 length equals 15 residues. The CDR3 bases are TGCAGTGCTAGCGGACTAGCGGTCATGGGGAATGAGCAGTTCTTC. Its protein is CSASGLAVMGNEQFF.

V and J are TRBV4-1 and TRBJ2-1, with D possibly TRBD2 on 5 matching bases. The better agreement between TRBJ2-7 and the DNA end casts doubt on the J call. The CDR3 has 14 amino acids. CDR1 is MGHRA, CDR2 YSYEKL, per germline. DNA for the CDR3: TGCGCCAGCAGCGTAGGGAGCTCCTACAATGAGCAGTACTTC. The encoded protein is CASSVGSSYNEQYF.

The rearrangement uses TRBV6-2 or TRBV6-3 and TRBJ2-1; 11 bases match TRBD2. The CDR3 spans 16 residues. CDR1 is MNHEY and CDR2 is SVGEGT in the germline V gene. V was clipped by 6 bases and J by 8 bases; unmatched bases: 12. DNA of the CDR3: TGTGCCAGCAGCAGGCGGGTAGCGGGGGGGATGGATGAGCAGTTCTTC. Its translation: CASSRRVAGGMDEQFF.

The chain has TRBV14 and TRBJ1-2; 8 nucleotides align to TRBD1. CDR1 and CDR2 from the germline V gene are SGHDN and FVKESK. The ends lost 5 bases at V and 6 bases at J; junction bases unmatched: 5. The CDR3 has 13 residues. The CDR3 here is CASSAQTGDGYTF. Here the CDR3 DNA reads TGTGCCAGCAGCGCTCAGACAGGGGATGGCTACACCTTC.